The following is a T cell receptor beta chain sequence with its context. Per germline, CDR1 MGHRA and CDR2 YSYEKL. V lost 0 bases, J lost 0 bases, and 8 bases lay in between. CDR3 length equals 15 residues. The assay was immunoSEQ multiplex PCR, and TCRdb's table has in-frame clones only and misses some. Altogether around 70,000 clones are present, 80% being singletons, with the ten largest covering roughly 13%. The data were taken from a study of blood T cell repertoires in COVID-19. V gene TRBV4-1 combines with J gene TRBJ1-2; D not resolved. The specimen was peripheral blood. The receptor comes from a man in his forties or fifties with COVID-19, enrolled during active disease. The CDR3 sequence: CASSQDWQTNYGYTF. Written as DNA, the CDR3 is TGCGCCAGCAGCCAAGATTGGCAGACTAACTATGGCTACACCTTC.